Following are 21 T cell receptor beta chains from one sample sequenced in a study of cytomegalovirus exposure and HLA in healthy donors. TCRdb's table, derived via immunoSEQ multiplex PCR, lists solely in-frame clones and lacks some. The sample carries approximately 160,000 clones, around 92% recorded once. The sample consisted of PBMCs. These receptors were taken from a woman younger than 30 in good health and CMV-seropositive.

This rearrangement joins TRBV5-1 to TRBJ2-5; 10 bases map to TRBD2. The CDR3 spans 18 residues. After removal of 1 base from V and 1 base from J, the junction contained 10 bases not matched to a gene. The germline V gene encodes CDR1 SGHRS and CDR2 YFSETQ. CDR3: CASSLSPSGSGVQETQYF. In nucleotides, the CDR3 is TGCGCCAGCAGCTTGAGCCCTAGCGGGAGCGGGGTCCAAGAGACCCAGTACTTC.

This chain joins TRBV19 and TRBJ2-7; D perhaps matches TRBD1 (6 bases). The CDR3 totals 13 residues. Trimming stripped 5 bases from V and 5 bases from J, with 13 bases between. Germline loops: CDR1 LNHDA, CDR2 SQIVND (reference sequence). DNA for the CDR3: TGTGCCAGTAGTGGGTCCAGGGGTGACGAGCAGTACTTC. It codes for CASSGSRGDEQYF.

J is TRBJ2-7 and V is TRBV25-1; 9 bases align to TRBD1. Trimming cost V 2 bases and J 7 bases; bases outside gene matches: 9. CDR1 MGHDK and CDR2 SYGVNS come from the germline V gene. This CDR3 spans 15 amino acids. In DNA form, the CDR3 reads TGTGCCAGCAGTGAACTAGGGACAGGGTCGAAAGAGCAGTACTTC. Protein sequence: CASSELGTGSKEQYF.

The chain links TRBV11-3 to TRBJ2-7; TRBD2 matches 9 bases. This CDR3 is 15 amino acids long. The V and J ends lost 7 bases and 0 bases, in that order; junction bases with no gene match: 7. Germline V gene data show CDR1 as SGHNT and CDR2 as YENEEA. CDR3: CASTRGSGSSYEQYF. CDR3 nucleotides: TGTGCCAGCACCCGTGGTAGCGGGAGCTCCTACGAGCAGTACTTC.

This chain joins TRBV20-1 and TRBJ1-4; D unresolved. V gave up 4 bases and J gave up 13 bases, with 13 bases separating them. The CDR3 runs to 11 residues. Germline V gene sequence: CDR1 DFQATT, CDR2 SNEGSKA (reference sequence). CDR3 DNA sequence: TGCAGTGCTATCTTGGAGGTAGGACTGTTTTTT. Its translation is CSAILEVGLFF.

The J gene is TRBJ1-1, the V gene TRBV11-3; weak D call: TRBD1 (6 bases). V was trimmed by 5 bases and J by 4 bases, leaving 14 bases between them. Germline loops: CDR1 SGHNT, CDR2 YENEEA. The CDR3 runs 14 residues. CDR3 nucleotide sequence: TGTGCCAGCAGCCCGACACAGGGTAGCACTGAAGCTTTCTTT. This gives the protein CASSPTQGSTEAFF.

This clone was seen once. The chain couples TRBV5-1 to TRBJ2-1; D remains unclear. CDR3 length: 15 amino acids. The ends were cut back, 0 bases at V and 5 bases at J, with 12 bases in the middle. The germline V gene encodes CDR1 SGHRS and CDR2 YFSETQ. The CDR3 sequence is CASSLDGVANNEQFF. The CDR3 bases are TGCGCCAGCAGCTTGGACGGAGTGGCTAACAATGAGCAGTTCTTC.

This rearrangement joins TRBV6-5 to TRBJ2-3; 9 bases fit TRBD2. Germline-derived CDR1 and CDR2 are MNHEY and SVGAGI. V gave up 7 bases and J gave up 6 bases; unmatched junction bases: 8. CDR3 size: 14 residues. CDR3 loop: CASIDRGRADTQYF. CDR3 DNA sequence: TGTGCCAGCATCGATCGCGGGAGGGCGGATACGCAGTATTTT.

The chain links TRBV4-2 to TRBJ2-3, with 8 bases identical to TRBD2. This CDR3 contains 15 residues. The V and J ends lost 11 bases and 1 base, in that order; junction bases with no gene match: 11. Germline V gene data show CDR1 as LGHNA and CDR2 as YNFKEQ. CDR3 residues: CARLPTSEGTDTQYF. In DNA, the CDR3 is TGTGCCCGACTCCCGACTAGCGAAGGCACAGATACGCAGTATTTT.

This chain joins TRBV15 and TRBJ1-2; 7 positions agree with TRBD1. The J segment lost 2 bases and the V segment lost 4 bases, leaving 7 bases of the junction unmatched. CDR1 is LNHNV and CDR2 is YYDKDF in the germline V gene (reference sequence). The CDR3 covers 15 residues. In DNA form, the CDR3 reads TGTGCCACCAGCATACCCGGGACAGCAAACTATGGCTACACCTTC. This gives the protein CATSIPGTANYGYTF.

V and J are TRBV6-1 and TRBJ2-7, with 8 bases identical to TRBD1. Germline-derived CDR1 and CDR2 are MNHNS and SASEGT. CDR3 length: 15 amino acids. Trimming at V came to 1 base and at J to 3 bases, leaving 5 bases not matched to a gene. The CDR3 DNA is TGTGCCAGCAGTGAAGAGCTCACAGGGGGCTACGAGCAGTACTTC. This translates into CASSEELTGGYEQYF.

This sequence joins TRBV10-3 and TRBJ2-7, with D maybe TRBD2 (5 bases). V lost 8 bases to trimming and J lost 1 base, with 15 bases between them. The CDR3 is 14 amino acids. Germline values: CDR1 ENHRY, CDR2 SYGVKD. CDR3 region: CAIAEGIGSYEQYF. CDR3 nucleotides: TGTGCCATCGCCGAGGGAATAGGGTCCTACGAGCAGTACTTC.

V usage is TRBV13 and J usage is TRBJ1-5; no firm D call. From germline, CDR1 is PRHDT and CDR2 FYEKMQ (reference sequence). The V end lost 5 bases, the J end lost 2 bases, and 16 bases lay between the germline ends. The CDR3 is 16 residues long. The CDR3 loop reads CASSKMIEGGNQPQHF. In DNA, the CDR3 is TGTGCCAGCAGCAAGATGATCGAGGGTGGCAATCAGCCCCAGCATTTT.

The chain joins TRBV7-3 to TRBJ2-3; 12 bases align to TRBD2. The CDR3 runs 15 residues. J was trimmed by 6 bases and V by 5 bases; bases with no gene match: 6. Germline CDR1 and CDR2: SGHTA and FQGTGA. CDR3 DNA: TGTGCCAGCAGCCAGACTAGCGGGAGAGGTGATACGCAGTATTTT. Translated, it gives CASSQTSGRGDTQYF.

The J gene is TRBJ2-1, the V gene TRBV7-6; TRBD2 aligns across 12 bases. The CDR3 contains 15 residues. Germline V lookup: CDR1 SGHVS, CDR2 FNYEAQ. The V gene end was trimmed by 6 bases and the J gene end by 2 bases; junction bases not matched to a gene: 2. The DNA of the CDR3 is TGTGCCAGCAGGCGGACTAGCGGGACCTACAATGAGCAGTTCTTC. Protein: CASRRTSGTYNEQFF.

CDR3 coding DNA: TGCAGCGTTGAACTTCCGGGGATAGGGAACACTGAAGCTTTCTTT. Translation: CSVELPGIGNTEAFF. The chain uses TRBV29-1 and TRBJ1-1; no reliable D call. From germline, CDR1 is SQVTM and CDR2 ANQGSEA. The CDR3 has 15 amino acids. Trimming took 2 bases from V and 1 from J, leaving 14 bases between them.

In its sample, this clone was seen once. The V gene is TRBV11-3, the J gene TRBJ2-1; 7 positions match TRBD1. Germline CDR1 reads SGHNT; CDR2 reads YENEEA. The trim removed 9 bases at V and 8 bases at J, leaving 19 bases unmatched. The CDR3 is 16 amino acids. In nucleotides, the CDR3 is TGTGCCAGTACGAAGAGGACAGGTGGGCCAGTGGATGAGCAGTTCTTC. Translation gives CASTKRTGGPVDEQFF.

This chain connects TRBV27 to TRBJ2-7, with 7 positions matching TRBD1. V was clipped by 7 bases and J by 0 bases; unmatched bases: 6. The germline V gene has CDR1 MNHEY and CDR2 SMNVEV (reference sequence). The CDR3 runs to 14 residues. This CDR3 is CASTPTGNSYEQYF. The CDR3 DNA follows: TGTGCCAGCACCCCGACAGGGAACTCCTACGAGCAGTACTTC.

The chain uses TRBV11-3 and TRBJ1-4; D remains ambiguous. The ends were cut back, 2 bases at V and 5 bases at J, with 9 bases in the middle. The germline gives CDR1 SGHNT, CDR2 YENEEA. The CDR3 contains 14 residues. CDR3 region: CASSLMAANEKLFF. The DNA of the CDR3 is TGTGCCAGCAGCTTAATGGCAGCGAATGAAAAACTGTTTTTT.

V usage is TRBV30 and J usage is TRBJ2-5; 8 bases are a match to TRBD1. Germline CDR1 is GTSNPN and CDR2 is SVGIG (reference sequence). This CDR3 is 12 amino acids long. V was pared by 7 bases and J by 3 bases, with 4 bases of the junction left unmatched. This CDR3 is CALSGGEETQYF. In DNA form, the CDR3 reads TGTGCCTTATCAGGGGGCGAAGAGACCCAGTACTTC.

The V and J genes are TRBV18 and TRBJ2-5, with 12 bases lining up with TRBD1. CDR1 is KGHSH and CDR2 is LQKENI in the germline V gene. This CDR3 contains 16 residues. Losses at the gene ends were 4 bases for V and 5 bases for J; bases not matched to a gene: 8. The chain's CDR3 is CASSQGTGGSTETQYF. The CDR3, as DNA: TGTGCCAGCTCACAAGGGACAGGGGGCTCCACGGAGACCCAGTACTTC. Using reference TRBV18 and TRBJ2-5 for the parts outside the CDR3, the full variable domain is NAGVMQNPRHLVRRRGQEARLRCSPMKGHSHVYWYRQLPEEGLKFMVYLQKENIIDESGMPKERFSAEFPKEGPSILRIQQVVRGDSAAYFCASSQGTGGSTETQYFGPGTRLLVL.